This TCR beta chain derives from a study of blood T cell repertoires in COVID-19. With 2 bases clipped from V and 5 bases from J, the junction kept 8 bases outside the gene matches. This CDR3 comprises 16 residues. Per germline, CDR1 MNHEY and CDR2 SVGEGT. This clone was counted once. Only in-frame clones appear in the TCRdb table, and some are missing; sequencing was by immunoSEQ multiplex PCR. The data show approximately 470,000 clones, 87% seen once. The receptor was isolated from a woman aged 18-29 years who had recovered from COVID-19. Sequenced sample: PBMCs or T cells enriched from blood (not recorded which). The chain recombines TRBV6-2 or TRBV6-3 with TRBJ2-5; 10 bases line up with TRBD2. CDR3 amino acids: CASSYLSGGAGETQYF. In DNA, the CDR3 is TGTGCCAGCAGTTACCTGAGCGGGGGGGCCGGGGAGACCCAGTACTTC.